These T cell receptor beta chains were read from a single sample in a study of blood T cells in healthy people across ages. TCRdb used MiXCR to reprocess the 5' RACE reads, holding one entry per CDR3 protein. The repertoire holds approximately 400,000 distinct CDR3 sequences, with approximately 51% as singletons. The specimen sequenced was blood. These receptors were obtained from a man aged 60 to 69 in good health. Both conserved end residues are part of each CDR3. Each record gives: clone size, D gene, V gene, J gene, CDR3 DNA, CDR3 protein. The D gene is left open where the match is weak. A clone size is listed for some rows: how often the clone was seen (once, few, many), or a class if it is expanded.

clone_size: once
d_call: NA
v_call: TRBV5-4
j_call: TRBJ2-1
cdr3_nt: TGTGCCAGCAGCTTGGTGGCTGAGCAGTTCTTC
cdr3_aa: CASSLVAEQFF

clone_size: NA
d_call: NA
v_call: TRBV12-3/TRBV12-4
j_call: TRBJ2-3
cdr3_nt: TGTGCCAGCAGCCTAGCTAAGCCCGGTGGCACAGATACGCAGTATTTT
cdr3_aa: CASSLAKPGGTDTQYF

clone_size: NA
d_call: NA
v_call: TRBV9
j_call: TRBJ2-1
cdr3_nt: TGTGCCAGCAGCGTAGGGACAGTTTCCTACAATGAGCAGTTCTTC
cdr3_aa: CASSVGTVSYNEQFF

clone_size: NA
d_call: NA
v_call: TRBV28
j_call: TRBJ1-2
cdr3_nt: TGTGCCAGCAGTTTCAGGACGCAGACTAGGGGCTACACCTTC
cdr3_aa: CASSFRTQTRGYTF

clone_size: NA
d_call: NA
v_call: TRBV6-2/TRBV6-3
j_call: TRBJ2-7
cdr3_nt: TGTGCCAGCAGGCAGGATTTCCACGAGCAGTACTTC
cdr3_aa: CASRQDFHEQYF

clone_size: NA
d_call: TRBD2
v_call: TRBV15
j_call: TRBJ2-1
cdr3_nt: TGTGCCACCAGCAGAGGGACTAGCGGGGGGTCCTACAATGAGCAGTTCTTC
cdr3_aa: CATSRGTSGGSYNEQFF

clone_size: NA
d_call: NA
v_call: TRBV9
j_call: TRBJ2-7
cdr3_nt: TGTGCCAGCAGCCTGTCCCCCCCAATCTACGAGCAGTACTTC
cdr3_aa: CASSLSPPIYEQYF

clone_size: NA
d_call: NA
v_call: TRBV12-3/TRBV12-4
j_call: TRBJ2-1
cdr3_nt: TGTGCCAGCAGTTTGGGCAGGGGAGCCTACAATGAGCAGTTCTTC
cdr3_aa: CASSLGRGAYNEQFF

clone_size: NA
d_call: NA
v_call: TRBV13
j_call: TRBJ2-1
cdr3_nt: TGTGCCAGCAGCCCGACGACACGGGGCTACAATGAGCAGTTCTTC
cdr3_aa: CASSPTTRGYNEQFF

clone_size: NA
d_call: TRBD2
v_call: TRBV7-2
j_call: TRBJ2-7
cdr3_nt: TGTGCCGGCAGTACTAGCGGGAACGAGCAGTACTTC
cdr3_aa: CAGSTSGNEQYF

clone_size: NA
d_call: NA
v_call: TRBV6-1
j_call: TRBJ2-3
cdr3_nt: TGTGCCAGCAGTGAGTCCCGACATACGCAGTATTTT
cdr3_aa: CASSESRHTQYF

clone_size: NA
d_call: NA
v_call: TRBV2
j_call: TRBJ2-7
cdr3_nt: TGTGCCAGCAGTGAACGACAGGTCCTTGCCTACGAGCAGTACTTC
cdr3_aa: CASSERQVLAYEQYF

clone_size: NA
d_call: TRBD1
v_call: TRBV20-1
j_call: TRBJ1-5
cdr3_nt: TGCAGTGCCAGCGGACAGGGGCAGGGTCAGCCCCAGCATTTT
cdr3_aa: CSASGQGQGQPQHF

clone_size: NA
d_call: NA
v_call: TRBV9
j_call: TRBJ1-5
cdr3_nt: TGTGCCAGCAGCGGGGCGGGGTTTTCTCAGCCCCAGCATTTT
cdr3_aa: CASSGAGFSQPQHF

clone_size: NA
d_call: NA
v_call: TRBV20-1
j_call: TRBJ2-5
cdr3_nt: TGCAGTGGCGTCGGACGGAAAAGCCCCCGTTCGTGGGAGTGGGCCCAGTACTTC
cdr3_aa: CSGVGRKSPRSWEWAQYF

clone_size: NA
d_call: NA
v_call: TRBV5-1
j_call: TRBJ1-2
cdr3_nt: TGCGCCAGCAGCTTGGGACCCCCGGGCAATGGCTACACCTTC
cdr3_aa: CASSLGPPGNGYTF

clone_size: few
d_call: TRBD2
v_call: TRBV7-2
j_call: TRBJ2-1
cdr3_nt: TGTGCCAGCAGCCTACTAGCGGGAAGCTCCTACAATGAGCAGTTCTTC
cdr3_aa: CASSLLAGSSYNEQFF

clone_size: few
d_call: TRBD1
v_call: TRBV7-2
j_call: TRBJ1-2
cdr3_nt: TGTGCCAGCAGCTTACCCACAGGGGATGGCTACACCTTC
cdr3_aa: CASSLPTGDGYTF

clone_size: many
d_call: TRBD2
v_call: TRBV7-2
j_call: TRBJ2-7
cdr3_nt: TGTGCCAGCAGCTTAGTACGAGCGGGGGGCTCGGAGCAGTACTTC
cdr3_aa: CASSLVRAGGSEQYF

clone_size: NA
d_call: TRBD1
v_call: TRBV28
j_call: TRBJ1-2
cdr3_nt: TGTGCCAGCAGAACCGCGACAGGGTACGCTGGCTACACCTTC
cdr3_aa: CASRTATGYAGYTF

clone_size: NA
d_call: NA
v_call: TRBV12-3/TRBV12-4
j_call: TRBJ2-7
cdr3_nt: TGTGCCAGCAGTTCCGTTTATCGCGAGCAGTACTTC
cdr3_aa: CASSSVYREQYF

clone_size: NA
d_call: NA
v_call: TRBV9
j_call: TRBJ1-1
cdr3_nt: TGTGCCAGCAGCCCGCGGGCGGTCTTAGACACTGAAGCTTTCTTT
cdr3_aa: CASSPRAVLDTEAFF

clone_size: NA
d_call: NA
v_call: TRBV10-3
j_call: TRBJ1-2
cdr3_nt: TGTGCCATCAGTGAGTCCTTAGGATATGGCTACACCTTC
cdr3_aa: CAISESLGYGYTF

clone_size: NA
d_call: TRBD1
v_call: TRBV24-1
j_call: TRBJ1-1
cdr3_nt: TGTGCCACCAGTGATCGCGGACAGGCCCGCTTTATGAACACTGAAGCTTTCTTT
cdr3_aa: CATSDRGQARFMNTEAFF

clone_size: few
d_call: NA
v_call: TRBV28
j_call: TRBJ2-5
cdr3_nt: TGTGCCAGCACCCAACTTTGGGAGACCCAGTACTTC
cdr3_aa: CASTQLWETQYF

clone_size: NA
d_call: NA
v_call: TRBV7-8
j_call: TRBJ2-7
cdr3_nt: TGTGCCAGCAGCTTCAATCGAGAGGCCCAGTACTTC
cdr3_aa: CASSFNREAQYF

clone_size: many
d_call: TRBD1
v_call: TRBV10-3
j_call: TRBJ1-2
cdr3_nt: TGTGCCATCAGTCGGGGACAGGGAACCCCCTATGGCTACACCTTC
cdr3_aa: CAISRGQGTPYGYTF

clone_size: few
d_call: NA
v_call: TRBV11-1
j_call: TRBJ2-5
cdr3_nt: TGTGCCAGCAGCTTATCGGGCAGGGGACAAGAGACCCAGTACTTC
cdr3_aa: CASSLSGRGQETQYF

clone_size: NA
d_call: NA
v_call: TRBV28
j_call: TRBJ2-1
cdr3_nt: TGTGCCAGCAGTACAGCGGGCAGCTCCTACAATGAGCAGTTCTTC
cdr3_aa: CASSTAGSSYNEQFF

clone_size: NA
d_call: TRBD1
v_call: TRBV20-1
j_call: TRBJ1-6
cdr3_nt: TGCAGTGCGCCCCCAGTCGGGACAGGGATCTCCTATAATTCACCCCTCCACTTT
cdr3_aa: CSAPPVGTGISYNSPLHF

clone_size: NA
d_call: TRBD1
v_call: TRBV20-1
j_call: TRBJ2-4
cdr3_nt: TGCAGTGCTGGGGGTGGGTCAGGACAGGAGCAGTACTTC
cdr3_aa: CSAGGGSGQEQYF

clone_size: NA
d_call: NA
v_call: TRBV7-9
j_call: TRBJ2-5
cdr3_nt: TGTGCCAGCAAGCCGATAGGGCAAGAGACCCAGTACTTC
cdr3_aa: CASKPIGQETQYF

clone_size: NA
d_call: TRBD1
v_call: TRBV20-1
j_call: TRBJ2-3
cdr3_nt: TGCAGTGCCCCTACGGGGCAGGGGGCAGATACGCAGTATTTT
cdr3_aa: CSAPTGQGADTQYF

clone_size: NA
d_call: TRBD2
v_call: TRBV7-2
j_call: TRBJ2-7
cdr3_nt: TGTGCCAGCAGTTGGCCCGGGACTAGCCTTTCCTACGAGCAGTACTTC
cdr3_aa: CASSWPGTSLSYEQYF

clone_size: few
d_call: NA
v_call: TRBV28
j_call: TRBJ2-7
cdr3_nt: TGTGCCAGCAGTTTCCGAGGGGGGAGGTACGAGCAGTACTTC
cdr3_aa: CASSFRGGRYEQYF

clone_size: NA
d_call: TRBD1
v_call: TRBV5-1
j_call: TRBJ1-4
cdr3_nt: TGCGCCAGCAGCCAGCGGACAGGGGAGGAAAAACTGTTTTTT
cdr3_aa: CASSQRTGEEKLFF

clone_size: NA
d_call: NA
v_call: TRBV18
j_call: TRBJ2-3
cdr3_nt: TGTGCCAGCTCAAGGTTTACAGGGGAGGTATCCACAGATACGCAGTATTTT
cdr3_aa: CASSRFTGEVSTDTQYF

clone_size: NA
d_call: NA
v_call: TRBV30
j_call: TRBJ2-3
cdr3_nt: TGTGCCTGGATTAAAGTTCCTAGCACAGATACGCAGTATTTT
cdr3_aa: CAWIKVPSTDTQYF

clone_size: NA
d_call: NA
v_call: TRBV20-1
j_call: TRBJ2-7
cdr3_nt: TGCAGTGGCCGGGACCCAACCTACGAGCAGTACTTC
cdr3_aa: CSGRDPTYEQYF

clone_size: once
d_call: NA
v_call: TRBV20-1
j_call: TRBJ2-5
cdr3_nt: TGCAGTGCCGTGCCTGAGTCTGGAGAGACCCAGTACTTC
cdr3_aa: CSAVPESGETQYF